This T cell receptor beta chain was sequenced during a study of CD8+ T cells in alopecia areata. As for the study in general: Patients in the treated group were given tofacitinib by mouth, 5 to 10 mg twice a day.

cDNA prepared by RNA extraction and subsequent reverse transcription served as the template for sequencing. The method was immunoSEQ multiplex PCR; TCRdb's version includes in-frame clones alone and lacks a portion of them. In the table there are 110,000 to 150,000 clones, roughly 53% of which are singletons. Germline CDR1 is SGHNT and CDR2 is YENEEA. CDR3 length: 14 residues. Trimming cost V 1 base and J 4 bases; bases outside gene matches: 2. The clonotype was recovered from a human donor with alopecia areata. This chain joins TRBV11-3 and TRBJ2-7; 9 bases align to TRBD1. The sequenced sample was CD4+ T cells sorted from blood, obtained at week 0. The CDR3 loop reads CASSLAGTGYEQYF. The CDR3 DNA reads TGTGCCAGCAGCTTAGCCGGGACAGGGTACGAGCAGTACTTC. The full variable domain, its missing parts supplied by reference TRBV11-3 and TRBJ2-7, is EAGVVQSPRYKIIEKKQPVAFWCNPISGHNTLYWYLQNLGQGPELLIRYENEEAVDDSQLPKDRFSAERLKGVDSTLKIQPAELGDSAVYLCASSLAGTGYEQYFGPGTRLTVT.